The T cell receptor (beta chain) described here comes from a study of shared clonotypes between healthy human individuals. This clone was detected once. Its antigen remains unidentified. Genomic DNA from unsorted samples was obtained from about 82 million PBMCs (per sample). Study-wide findings and caveats: Only blood underwent sampling, and tissue repertoires likely differ.

Authors' analysis steps: Filtering differed for immunoSEQ, which gave only junction sequences without quality scores. Sequencing was performed with immunoSEQ multiplex PCR; in TCRdb, only in-frame clones are kept and a portion is missing. That table supplies the V and J calls and clone size; D and trimming were determined from the DNA. Of about 600,000 clones listed, around 77% are singletons. The CDR3 sequence is 14 residues long. Germline CDR1 and CDR2: SGHRS and YFSETQ. The V and J ends lost 2 bases and 5 bases respectively, with 10 bases between them. Sample: PBMCs. This TCR was sampled from a woman in her forties in good health. Some clones in this sample may be carry-over from other donors' samples. The chain has TRBV5-1 and TRBJ2-2; either TRBD1 or TRBD2 may supply D (6 bases each). The DNA for the CDR3 is TGCGCCAGCAGCTTCCGGGGGCGGACCGGGGAGCTGTTTTTT. Translation gives CASSFRGRTGELFF.